This T cell receptor (beta chain) was sequenced for a study of blood T cells in healthy people across ages (dated by TCRdb to between 2014 and 2017). Turning to the overall study: Template switching captured roughly one uniquely barcoded TCR beta cDNA molecule per two T cells in model experiments. Age-related changes in TCR beta repertoire diversity were measured in the study by deep sequencing normalized with unique cDNA molecular identifiers. Donors were grouped into four age groups: young (average approximately 16 years), middle-aged (about 40), aged (around 60) and long-lived (82). To avoid experimental bias, donors of different ages were distributed randomly across sequencing lanes. Two additional independent replicas of 1 million unique cDNA reads from the same blood draw were analyzed for two donors (one aged 18 to 30 and one aged 80 or older). Paper-wide results and their limitations: Compared with the aged group, the long-lived group had more naive CD4+ T cells, fewer expanded clones and increased TCR diversity, suggesting age selection. Because profiling used bulk unsorted PBMCs, naive and antigen-experienced compartments could not be compared conclusively. There was a strong correlation between observed TCR beta diversity and the percentage of naive T cells measured by flow cytometry. Observed TCR beta diversity per million T cells fell roughly linearly with age, and a significant reduction was already apparent by age roughly 40. Because donor CMV infection status was unknown, age-related changes in expanded clonotypes were potentially confounded. Estimates of total diversity based on one million sequenced T cells were considered lower bounds and underestimates.

The method behind the library was 5' RACE. The instrument was an Illumina HiSeq 2500. A second PCR of roughly 7 to 11 cycles was performed with a sample-barcoded 5' primer and a J-beta primer mix. A unique molecular identifier was introduced onto each TCR beta cDNA molecule by a template-switch 5' adaptor carrying 12 random nucleotides. At least 2.5 million CDR3-containing paired-end reads were obtained from each sample. The Mint cDNA synthesis kit, primed by a TRBC-specific oligonucleotide, was used to synthesize first-strand cDNA from all RNA. All cDNA was treated with uracil-DNA glycosylase and then went through a first 18-cycle PCR with the universal primers M1SS and BC2_uni_R. From the authors' description of their analysis: For normalization, 1 million high-quality reads, each with a distinct molecular identifier, were randomly selected from each sample. Reads sharing molecular identifiers were discarded rather than binned into consensus sequences. MiTCR, set to a Q25 quality threshold and the strictest error-elimination algorithm, was used for CDR3 identification, clonotype clustering and error correction. Lower-bound total TCR beta diversity was estimated with a nonparametric unseen species model using Euler transformation. In TCRdb, the public reads were trimmed at Q25 with fastp and aligned with MiXCR, with productive beta chains retained. Each entry is one CDR3 protein sequence, shown with its most common DNA and genes. Here the V and J calls rest on TCRdb's processing, not on the authors' analysis. For this sample the table gives 550,000 to 800,000 distinct CDR3 sequences, of which 32% were detected only once. The top ten constitute 15% to 19% of the sample.

Donors were 39 systemically healthy Caucasian individuals from Russia aged about 6 to 100 years. Each donor gave 8 to 10 milliliters of peripheral blood, drawn into EDTA-treated Vacutainer tubes. Ficoll-Paque density-gradient centrifugation was used to isolate PBMCs, with at least 6.5 million per sample. Trizol reagent was used to extract total RNA from the PBMCs, yielding at least 5 micrograms per sample. The percentages of naive CD45RAhigh/CD27high T cells were determined by flow cytometry on a PBMC aliquot from every donor. A remark on this clonotype: This clone's antigen is unknown. Qualities for individual bases were not recorded, and no much larger clone is one base off.

The origin of this receptor is a woman of 80 years or more in good health. Donor details come from another sample of the same person, matched by shared clones. The sample taken for sequencing was blood.

The DNA reads as follows: TGCAGCGTTGAAGTGGGGGAGAGCTCCTACAATGAGCAGTTCTTC. Its amino acids are CSVEVGESSYNEQFF. The V and J segments used are TRBV29-1 and TRBJ2-1; the D gene assignment is perhaps TRBD1 or TRBD2, with each matching 5 bases. The CDR3 numbers 15 residues from cysteine through phenylalanine. Solely the CDR3 DNA is kept, with 45 bases framed from the first base. Trimming at the junction amounts to 1 base on V and 0 bases on J, and the germline ends lie 10 bases apart. Via the germline V gene, CDR1 is SQVTM and CDR2 ANQGSEA.